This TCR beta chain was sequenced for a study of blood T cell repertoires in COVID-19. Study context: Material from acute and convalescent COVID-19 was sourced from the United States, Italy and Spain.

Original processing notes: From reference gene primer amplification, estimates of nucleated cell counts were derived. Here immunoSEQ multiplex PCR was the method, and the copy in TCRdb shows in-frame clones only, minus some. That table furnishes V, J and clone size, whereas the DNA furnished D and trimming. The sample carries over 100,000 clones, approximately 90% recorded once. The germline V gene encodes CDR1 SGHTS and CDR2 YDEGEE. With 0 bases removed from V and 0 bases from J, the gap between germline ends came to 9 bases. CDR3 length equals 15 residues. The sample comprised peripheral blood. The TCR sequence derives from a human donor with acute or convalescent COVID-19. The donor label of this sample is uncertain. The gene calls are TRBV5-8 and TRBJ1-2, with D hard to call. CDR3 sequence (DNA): TGTGCCAGCAGCTTGGCGGACTGGGCTAACTATGGCTACACCTTC. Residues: CASSLADWANYGYTF.